This T cell receptor beta chain was observed in a study of breast tumors, draining lymph nodes, adjacent tissues. Notes on the study in general: Data fit most tumor T cells coming from lymph node, expanding in tumor. Data only fit, rather than demonstrated, lymph node origin of most tumor T cells. Tumors had less TCR diversity than lymph nodes, more than nontumor tissue.

TCRdb recomputed calls from the multiplex PCR reads with MiXCR, one row per CDR3 protein. Among 200,000 to 300,000 distinct CDR3 sequences listed, 30% were seen once. This CDR3 is built from 13 residues. Germline V gene sequence: CDR1 DFQATT, CDR2 SNEGSKA (reference sequence). This clonotype was recorded at least ten times. Its antigen is undetermined. Samples came from axillary lymph nodes draining the breast cancer. The origin of this receptor is a female donor with breast cancer. Some clones in this sample may be carry-over from other donors' samples. The chain joins TRBV20-1 to TRBJ2-3; 10 nucleotides match TRBD2. What was sequenced was axillary lymph node tissue. This CDR3 is CSPLAGDRDTQYF. The CDR3 nucleotides are TGCAGCCCCCTAGCGGGAGATCGGGATACGCAGTATTTT.